This TCR beta chain was identified in a study of follicular helper T cells after annual influenza vaccination. Study findings and constraints: Successive annual vaccinations recalled a recurrent oligoclonal ICOS+CD38+ cTfh response with influenza-specific clonotypes.

Remarks on this clone: What it binds is not known.

Sequenced by immunoSEQ multiplex PCR; TCRdb stores in-frame clones only, minus some. The sample includes some 9,900 clones, over 80% seen only once; the top ten take about 0.82%. CDR1 and CDR2 (germline): SGHRS, YFSETQ. The CDR3 contains 16 residues. The V end was cut by 0 bases, the J end by 4 bases, with 15 bases between. Time point in this sample: 2014-2015 season, 7 days after vaccination. Before and after seasonal inactivated influenza vaccination, adults gave blood for sorting CD4 subsets for sequencing. The V gene is TRBV5-1, the J gene TRBJ2-3; perhaps TRBD1 as D (6 bases). Sequenced material: CXCR5- memory CD4+ T cells sorted from blood, taken 7 days after influenza vaccination. The sequence derives from an adult who received the influenza vaccine. The CDR3 protein is CASSLEQGGSADTQYF. CDR3 in DNA: TGCGCCAGCAGCTTGGAACAGGGCGGATCTGCAGATACGCAGTATTTT.